This TCR beta chain was recovered during a study of blood T cell repertoires in COVID-19. The overall study: Whether acute or convalescent, the COVID-19 samples came from the United States, Italy and Spain.

In the source study's methods: Amplifying reference gene primers gave estimates of nucleated cell counts. The assay was immunoSEQ multiplex PCR, and TCRdb's table has in-frame clones only and misses some. V, J and clone size reflect that table, while D and trimming were determined from the DNA. The sample consists of approximately 260,000 clones, 75% to 90% of them appearing once. Recruits, aged about 18 to 95 years, lived in 25 or so US areas. Participant-reported clinical history was the basis for cohort assignment. The CDR3 contains 14 residues. V was cut by 4 bases and J by 2 bases, with 12 bases left in between. Germline V gene sequence: CDR1 SGHDT, CDR2 YYEEEE.

Sequencing input: PBMCs or T cells enriched from blood (not recorded which). The chain employs TRBV5-6 and TRBJ2-5, with a possible D match to TRBD1 (6 bases). The sequence came from a woman aged 35 to 49 with acute COVID-19. CDR3 region: CASSLGTTQETQYF. DNA for the CDR3: TGTGCCAGCAGCCTAGGGACAACACAAGAGACCCAGTACTTC.